These T cell receptor beta chains were read from a single sample in a study of blood T cell repertoires in COVID-19. Measured with immunoSEQ multiplex PCR; TCRdb has only the in-frame clones, and not every one. The sample lists more than 350,000 clones; approximately 90% were seen once. The sequenced material came from PBMCs or T cells enriched from blood (not recorded which). The receptors stem from a woman aged 18 to 35 who had been exposed to COVID-19. Both conserved end residues are part of each CDR3. Fields, in order: J gene, clone size, D gene, V gene, CDR3 length, CDR3 DNA, CDR3 protein. D genes are given only for firm matches. Part of the rows lack a size; the others show once, few, many or a class for expanded clones.

j_gene: TRBJ2-5
abundance: -
d_gene: -
v_gene: TRBV5-4
len: 14
CDR3nt: TGTGCCAGCAGCGCCGATAGGGGGAAAGAGACCCAGTACTTC
CDR3aa: CASSADRGKETQYF

j_gene: TRBJ2-7
abundance: -
d_gene: TRBD2
v_gene: TRBV29-1
len: 15
CDR3nt: TGCAGCGTTGAAGTTAGCGGGAGGGGTCTCTACGAGCAGTACTTC
CDR3aa: CSVEVSGRGLYEQYF

j_gene: TRBJ1-1
abundance: -
d_gene: -
v_gene: TRBV3-1/TRBV3-2
len: 14
CDR3nt: TGTGCCAGCGACTCAGGGGAGTCCCACACTGAAGCTTTCTTT
CDR3aa: CASDSGESHTEAFF

j_gene: TRBJ2-7
abundance: once
d_gene: TRBD2
v_gene: TRBV20-1
len: 14
CDR3nt: TGCAGTGCTAGTCGGCCTAGCGGGAGATACGAGCAGTACTTC
CDR3aa: CSASRPSGRYEQYF

j_gene: TRBJ2-2
abundance: -
d_gene: -
v_gene: TRBV19
len: 13
CDR3nt: TGTGCCAGTACGACTAGTAGTACCGGGGAGCTGTTTTTT
CDR3aa: CASTTSSTGELFF

j_gene: TRBJ1-2
abundance: many
d_gene: TRBD1
v_gene: TRBV7-9
len: 14
CDR3nt: TGTGCCAGCAGCCCACGGACAGGGGCCTATGGCTACACCTTC
CDR3aa: CASSPRTGAYGYTF

j_gene: TRBJ2-7
abundance: -
d_gene: TRBD2
v_gene: TRBV4-2
len: 19
CDR3nt: TGTGCCAGCAGCCAAGAATACCCGACACGGACTAGAGGCGCGGCTCAGCAGTACTTC
CDR3aa: CASSQEYPTRTRGAAQQYF

j_gene: TRBJ2-4
abundance: -
d_gene: -
v_gene: TRBV28
len: 15
CDR3nt: TGTGCCAGCAGCCCTCTCCGGGGGTACAAAAACATTCAGTACTTC
CDR3aa: CASSPLRGYKNIQYF

j_gene: TRBJ1-2
abundance: once
d_gene: -
v_gene: TRBV12-3/TRBV12-4
len: 13
CDR3nt: TGTGCCAGCAGTACCCCAGGGATGGATGGCTACACCTTC
CDR3aa: CASSTPGMDGYTF

j_gene: TRBJ2-7
abundance: -
d_gene: -
v_gene: TRBV7-8
len: 14
CDR3nt: TGTGCCAGCAGCCTATTCGGGGTCTCCTACGAGCAGTACTTC
CDR3aa: CASSLFGVSYEQYF

j_gene: TRBJ2-1
abundance: -
d_gene: TRBD2
v_gene: TRBV6-5
len: 14
CDR3nt: TGTGCCAGCAGCAGCGGGGGGACCTACAATGAGCAGTTCTTC
CDR3aa: CASSSGGTYNEQFF

j_gene: TRBJ2-7
abundance: -
d_gene: -
v_gene: TRBV10-3
len: 18
CDR3nt: TGTGCCATCAGTGACACGATGGGGTCGAGGAGGACCTCCTACGAGCAGTACTTC
CDR3aa: CAISDTMGSRRTSYEQYF

j_gene: TRBJ1-6
abundance: -
d_gene: -
v_gene: TRBV5-1
len: 16
CDR3nt: TGCGCCAGCAGCTTGGCTCCGGGAGCCCCCAATTCACCCCTCCACTTT
CDR3aa: CASSLAPGAPNSPLHF

j_gene: TRBJ2-6
abundance: -
d_gene: -
v_gene: TRBV4-3
len: 16
CDR3nt: TGCGCCAGCAGCCAGGAACGGGGGTCTGGGGCCAACGTCCTGACTTTC
CDR3aa: CASSQERGSGANVLTF

j_gene: TRBJ1-6
abundance: -
d_gene: -
v_gene: TRBV19
len: 14
CDR3nt: TGTGCCAGTACCCCCGACAGTTCCAATTCACCCCTCCACTTT
CDR3aa: CASTPDSSNSPLHF

j_gene: TRBJ1-1
abundance: -
d_gene: TRBD1
v_gene: TRBV5-6
len: 16
CDR3nt: TGTGCCAGCAGAACCGGGACAGGGATGAGGAACACTGAAGCTTTCTTT
CDR3aa: CASRTGTGMRNTEAFF

j_gene: TRBJ2-7
abundance: -
d_gene: TRBD1
v_gene: TRBV5-8
len: 17
CDR3nt: TGTGCCAGCAGCTTGGTATCACAGGGGGCTGCCGGATACGAGCAGTACTTC
CDR3aa: CASSLVSQGAAGYEQYF

j_gene: TRBJ1-4
abundance: -
d_gene: TRBD1
v_gene: TRBV19
len: 13
CDR3nt: TGTGCCAGTAGCGACAGGGTTAATGAAAAACTGTTTTTT
CDR3aa: CASSDRVNEKLFF

j_gene: TRBJ2-1
abundance: -
d_gene: -
v_gene: TRBV28
len: 16
CDR3nt: TGTGCCAGCAGTTTCTATTGGAGTAGCTCCTACAATGAGCAGTTCTTC
CDR3aa: CASSFYWSSSYNEQFF

j_gene: TRBJ2-2
abundance: few
d_gene: -
v_gene: TRBV23-1
len: 15
CDR3nt: TGCGCCAGCAGCCGGGACACCCGTAACACCGGGGAGCTGTTTTTT
CDR3aa: CASSRDTRNTGELFF

j_gene: TRBJ1-5
abundance: -
d_gene: TRBD1
v_gene: TRBV11-2
len: 13
CDR3nt: TGTGCCAGCAGCTCGCAGGGGGGTCAGCCCCAGCATTTT
CDR3aa: CASSSQGGQPQHF

j_gene: TRBJ2-1
abundance: -
d_gene: TRBD1
v_gene: TRBV29-1
len: 17
CDR3nt: TGCAGCATCCCTGGGAGCCCCGGACAGGCGAAAAACAATGAGCAGTTCTTC
CDR3aa: CSIPGSPGQAKNNEQFF

j_gene: TRBJ1-2
abundance: once
d_gene: TRBD1
v_gene: TRBV3-1/TRBV3-2
len: 14
CDR3nt: TGTGCCAGCAGCCAACCAGGGGGAAGGTATGGCTACACCTTC
CDR3aa: CASSQPGGRYGYTF

j_gene: TRBJ1-4
abundance: -
d_gene: -
v_gene: TRBV29-1
len: 13
CDR3nt: TGCAGCGCCGGAGGGTTCCTTAATGAAAAACTGTTTTTT
CDR3aa: CSAGGFLNEKLFF

j_gene: TRBJ2-3
abundance: -
d_gene: TRBD1
v_gene: TRBV5-1
len: 16
CDR3nt: TGCGCCAGCAATCGACAGGGGGCGGAGAGCACAGATACGCAGTATTTT
CDR3aa: CASNRQGAESTDTQYF

j_gene: TRBJ2-7
abundance: -
d_gene: -
v_gene: TRBV5-1
len: 13
CDR3nt: TGCGCCAGCAGCTCCGAAGGACTTATCGAGCAGTACTTC
CDR3aa: CASSSEGLIEQYF

j_gene: TRBJ2-2
abundance: -
d_gene: -
v_gene: TRBV1
len: 17
CDR3nt: TGCACCAGCAGCCAATCTTTTTGGCAGGGGAAAACCGGGGAGCTGTTTTTT
CDR3aa: CTSSQSFWQGKTGELFF

j_gene: TRBJ2-1
abundance: once
d_gene: -
v_gene: TRBV11-2
len: 16
CDR3nt: TGTGCCAGCAGCTTTATTGCGGGGAGCTCCTACAATGAGCAGTTCTTC
CDR3aa: CASSFIAGSSYNEQFF

j_gene: TRBJ2-5
abundance: -
d_gene: -
v_gene: TRBV5-6
len: 13
CDR3nt: TGTGCCAGCAGCTGGAGGAGCCCAGAGACCCAGTACTTC
CDR3aa: CASSWRSPETQYF

j_gene: TRBJ2-7
abundance: -
d_gene: TRBD2
v_gene: TRBV3-1/TRBV3-2
len: 18
CDR3nt: TGTGCCAGCAGCCTTAGGGCTAGCGGGGGGGCCTATATATACGAGCAGTACTTC
CDR3aa: CASSLRASGGAYIYEQYF

j_gene: TRBJ2-7
abundance: -
d_gene: TRBD1
v_gene: TRBV28
len: 14
CDR3nt: TGTGCCAGCAGTTTAGTTAGGGGGCGTTACGAGCAGTACTTC
CDR3aa: CASSLVRGRYEQYF

j_gene: TRBJ2-2
abundance: -
d_gene: -
v_gene: TRBV19
len: 16
CDR3nt: TGTGCCAGTTCCTCTCTCCCGGGATCTCGCACCGGGGAGCTGTTTTTT
CDR3aa: CASSSLPGSRTGELFF

j_gene: TRBJ1-5
abundance: -
d_gene: -
v_gene: TRBV6-5
len: 15
CDR3nt: TGTGCCAGCATTGGGAGCCAGAGAGGCAATCAGCCCCAGCATTTT
CDR3aa: CASIGSQRGNQPQHF

j_gene: TRBJ2-3
abundance: -
d_gene: TRBD2
v_gene: TRBV5-1
len: 15
CDR3nt: TGCGCCAGCAGCGGGAGCGGGGGCTACACAGATACGCAGTATTTT
CDR3aa: CASSGSGGYTDTQYF

j_gene: TRBJ2-5
abundance: once
d_gene: -
v_gene: TRBV7-2
len: 16
CDR3nt: TGTGCCAGCAGCCTTAGCCCCTTAAGACCCCAAGAGACCCAGTACTTC
CDR3aa: CASSLSPLRPQETQYF

j_gene: TRBJ1-5
abundance: -
d_gene: -
v_gene: TRBV6-2/TRBV6-3
len: 17
CDR3nt: TGTGCCAGCAGTTACTCTTCCAGGGCATATAGCAATCAGCCCCAGCATTTT
CDR3aa: CASSYSSRAYSNQPQHF

j_gene: TRBJ2-7
abundance: -
d_gene: -
v_gene: TRBV7-9
len: 16
CDR3nt: TGTGCCAGCAGCTTAGTTCTCCCTAGTGGTATCTACGAGCAGTACTTC
CDR3aa: CASSLVLPSGIYEQYF

j_gene: TRBJ2-7
abundance: -
d_gene: TRBD2
v_gene: TRBV4-1
len: 18
CDR3nt: TGCGCCAGCAGCGCCTGGACTAGCGGGGTAACATCCTCCTACGAGCAGTACTTC
CDR3aa: CASSAWTSGVTSSYEQYF

j_gene: TRBJ2-7
abundance: few
d_gene: TRBD1
v_gene: TRBV7-2
len: 15
CDR3nt: TGTGCCAGCAGCATTGGGACAGGGATCTCCTACGAGCAGTACTTC
CDR3aa: CASSIGTGISYEQYF

j_gene: TRBJ1-6
abundance: -
d_gene: -
v_gene: TRBV7-9
len: 15
CDR3nt: TGTGCCAGCAGCTTAGAGGCAGGATTATCTTCACCCCTCCACTTT
CDR3aa: CASSLEAGLSSPLHF

j_gene: TRBJ2-5
abundance: -
d_gene: TRBD2
v_gene: TRBV27
len: 11
CDR3nt: TGTGCCAGCAGTTTCCGGGGGGCCCAGTACTTC
CDR3aa: CASSFRGAQYF

j_gene: TRBJ1-2
abundance: -
d_gene: -
v_gene: TRBV27
len: 17
CDR3nt: TGTGCCAGCACCCTGAGTCCTTACAGCGGGGGACTGTATGGCTACACCTTC
CDR3aa: CASTLSPYSGGLYGYTF

j_gene: TRBJ2-5
abundance: -
d_gene: TRBD1
v_gene: TRBV29-1
len: 13
CDR3nt: TGCAGCGTGGGACAGGGGTTCACGGAGACCCAGTACTTC
CDR3aa: CSVGQGFTETQYF

j_gene: TRBJ2-7
abundance: -
d_gene: TRBD2
v_gene: TRBV28
len: 15
CDR3nt: TGTGCCAGCAGTTCGGCGGGACTAGCGGGACACGAGCAGTACTTC
CDR3aa: CASSSAGLAGHEQYF